This T cell receptor beta chain stems from a study of technical replicates of blood from a few donors. The CDR3 has 14 amino acids. From germline, CDR1 is SGHAT and CDR2 FQNNGV. Trimming left V 4 bases short and J 0 bases short, with 10 bases between. Data came from immunoSEQ multiplex PCR; TCRdb stores just in-frame clones and leaves some out. The data show about 88,000 clones, around 90% seen once. The chain couples TRBV11-2 to TRBJ2-7; TRBD2 might be the D (5 bases). This TCR came from a human donor in good health. Material: T cells isolated from PBMCs. The CDR3 sequence: CASSSPGSSYEQYF. CDR3 DNA sequence: TGTGCCAGCAGCTCGCCGGGATCCTCCTACGAGCAGTACTTC.